The clone carrying this TCR beta chain occurred many times. The source of the sample is a study of CD8 T cells in ankylosing spondylitis. Each CDR3 protein gets one entry after TCRdb re-called the 5' RACE reads with MiXCR. The sample consists of around 150,000 distinct CDR3 sequences, about a sixth of them appearing once. Germline V lookup: CDR1 KGHSH, CDR2 LQKENI. This CDR3 is 14 amino acids long. The V gene lost 3 bases and the J gene lost 2 bases, with 8 bases spanning the gap. The receptor comes from a male donor with ankylosing spondylitis or in good health (not recorded which). Sequenced input: blood, either unsorted or a sorted T cell fraction (not recorded which). The chain combines TRBV18 with TRBJ1-5; D unresolved. The CDR3 loop reads CASSPSGGNQPQHF. CDR3 sequence (DNA): TGTGCCAGCTCACCGTCCGGGGGCAATCAGCCCCAGCATTTT.